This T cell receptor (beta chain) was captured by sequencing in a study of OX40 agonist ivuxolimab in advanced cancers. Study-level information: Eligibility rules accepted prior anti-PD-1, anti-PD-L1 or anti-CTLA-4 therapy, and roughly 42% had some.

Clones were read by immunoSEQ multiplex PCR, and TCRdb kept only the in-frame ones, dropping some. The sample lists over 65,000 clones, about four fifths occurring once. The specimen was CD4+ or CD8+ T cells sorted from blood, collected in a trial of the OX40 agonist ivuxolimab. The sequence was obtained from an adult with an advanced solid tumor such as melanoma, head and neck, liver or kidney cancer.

DNA of the CDR3: TGTGCCTGGAGTTCAGGTTCTGGGGCCAACGTCCTGACTTTC. It codes for CAWSSGSGANVLTF. The J gene is TRBJ2-6, the V gene TRBV30; the D is unclear. Trimming took 2 bases from V and 1 from J, leaving 6 bases between them. Germline V lookup: CDR1 GTSNPN, CDR2 SVGIG (reference sequence). There are 14 residues in the CDR3.